The present entry profiles one TCR beta chain with its context. Its specificity is not known. This sample's time point: sample taken at primary tumor resection. MiXCR, run by TCRdb on the 5' RACE reads, gives a single entry per CDR3 protein. The sample consists of about 7,900 distinct CDR3 sequences, over 6.5% of them appearing once. This sample was taken from a study of spatial heterogeneity in lung cancer. The study, taken as a whole, reports: Mutation counts in tumors were tracked by counts of expanded intratumoral alpha and beta TCRs.

The V end lost 10 bases, the J end lost 2 bases, and 8 bases lay between the germline ends. This CDR3 is 11 amino acids long. CDR1 is ENHRY, CDR2 SYGVKD, per germline. The input for sequencing was lung tumor tissue, taken at surgery. The sequence came from a female donor with early-stage non-small cell lung cancer. The chain uses TRBV10-3 and TRBJ2-5; D gene unclear. As DNA, the CDR3 is TGTGCCACTGCCAGACAAGAGACCCAGTACTTC. Protein product: CATARQETQYF.